This passage covers 15 T cell receptor beta chains from one sample sequenced in a study of T cell changes during pregnancy in multiple sclerosis. The table came from immunoSEQ multiplex PCR; TCRdb's copy has only in-frame clones and leaves some out. The sample lists about 40,000 clones; around 90% were seen once. This material consisted of CD4+ T cells from peripheral blood mononuclear cells, taken in the third trimester of pregnancy. These receptors came from a female donor with multiple sclerosis, enrolled in a pregnancy study.

The chain links TRBV18 to TRBJ1-2; maybe TRBD1 (5 bases). V was cut by 3 bases and J by 4 bases, with 15 bases left in between. The CDR3 extends over 15 amino acids. Germline-derived CDR1 and CDR2 are KGHSH and LQKENI. The CDR3 DNA is TGTGCCAGCTCACCTAAGATAACGGGGGGCTATGGCTACACCTTC. Translated, it gives CASSPKITGGYGYTF.

The rearrangement uses TRBV7-2 and TRBJ2-7, with 13 bases that match TRBD2. In germline, CDR1 is SGHTA, CDR2 FQGNSA. The ends lost 4 bases at V and 4 bases at J; junction bases unmatched: 7. The CDR3 length is 16 residues. CDR3: CASSSRTSGRGYEQYF. The CDR3 bases are TGTGCCAGCAGCTCTCGGACTAGCGGGAGAGGTTACGAGCAGTACTTC. Full variable domain (outside the CDR3, taken from reference TRBV7-2 and TRBJ2-7): GAGVSQSPSNKVTEKGKDVELRCDPISGHTALYWYRQSLGQGLEFLIYFQGNSAPDKSGLPSDRFSAERTGGSVSTLTIQRTQQEDSAVYLCASSSRTSGRGYEQYFGPGTRLTVT.

The rearrangement links TRBV28 to TRBJ1-4; D is unresolved. Germline V CDR1 and CDR2: MDHEN, SYDVKM. The CDR3 length is 12 residues. Trimming left V 5 bases short and J 2 bases short, with 3 bases between. The CDR3 DNA is TGTGCCAGCAGTCAGACTAATGAAAAACTGTTTTTT. Translating it yields CASSQTNEKLFF.

V is TRBV6-5 and J is TRBJ2-3, with D maybe TRBD1 (6 bases). The V and J ends lost 5 bases and 4 bases respectively, with 13 bases between them. In germline, CDR1 is MNHEY, CDR2 SVGAGI. CDR3 length: 14 amino acids. The DNA for the CDR3 is TGTGCCAGCAGTGCCTGGGGGCGTGCAGATACGCAGTATTTT. Its protein is CASSAWGRADTQYF.

This clone was found a few times. V and J are TRBV27 and TRBJ1-2; D not resolved. CDR3 size: 13 residues. Germline CDR1 and CDR2: MNHEY and SMNVEV (reference sequence). Trimming removed 6 bases at V and 0 bases at J, with 8 bases between. CDR3 coding DNA: TGTGCCAGCAGATCGGGTCCTAACTATGGCTACACCTTC. Its translation is CASRSGPNYGYTF.

For the CDR3, the DNA is TGCAGTGCTATAATAACCGGGACCCAGTACTTC. Its translation: CSAIITGTQYF. The rearrangement joins TRBV20-1 to TRBJ2-5; no firm D call. Germline CDR1 DFQATT, CDR2 SNEGSKA (reference sequence). V was shortened by 4 bases and J by 7 bases, with 10 bases between the two germline ends. This CDR3 region has 11 residues.

The chain recombines TRBV15 with TRBJ1-1; tentative D call: TRBD1 (5 bases). The germline CDR1 and CDR2 sequences are LNHNV and YYDKDF (reference sequence). CDR3 size: 17 residues. The V gene lost 0 bases and the J gene lost 0 bases, with 14 bases spanning the gap. The CDR3 here is CATSRDRDSRMNTEAFF. In DNA form, the CDR3 reads TGTGCCACCAGCAGAGACAGGGACTCTCGGATGAACACTGAAGCTTTCTTT.

The V call is TRBV7-8, the J call TRBJ2-1; 9 bases agree with TRBD2. The CDR3 contains 16 residues. V shed 1 base and J 5 bases; nucleotides not matched to a gene: 6. Germline V gene lookup returns CDR1 SGHVS and CDR2 FQNEAQ. The CDR3 protein is CASSLGASGRHNEQFF. The CDR3 nucleotides read TGTGCCAGCAGCTTAGGGGCAAGCGGGAGGCACAATGAGCAGTTCTTC.

The rearrangement joins TRBV7-6 to TRBJ2-2; possible D gene TRBD1, 7 bases. The CDR3 extends over 16 amino acids. Trimming stripped 1 base from V and 4 bases from J, with 13 bases between. Germline V gene sequence: CDR1 SGHVS, CDR2 FNYEAQ. The CDR3 loop reads CASSLVSGGITGELFF. Here the CDR3 DNA reads TGTGCCAGCAGCTTAGTTTCAGGGGGGATCACCGGGGAGCTGTTTTTT.

The chain carries TRBV29-1 and TRBJ2-7; the match to TRBD1 covers 7 bases. There are 13 residues in the CDR3. Unmatched junction bases numbered 9, after V lost 7 bases and J lost 3 bases. The germline V gene has CDR1 SQVTM and CDR2 ANQGSEA. The CDR3 region is CSAQDRLNYEQYF. DNA of the CDR3: TGCAGCGCACAGGACAGGCTGAACTACGAGCAGTACTTC.

A few counts support this clone. The genes are TRBV4-2 and TRBJ2-5; weak D call: TRBD2 (7 bases). The V end was cut by 5 bases, the J end by 4 bases, with 11 bases between. Germline V gene lookup returns CDR1 LGHNA and CDR2 YNFKEQ. The CDR3 sequence is 13 residues long. This CDR3 is CASSGGGGETQYF. Here the CDR3 DNA reads TGTGCCAGCAGCGGGGGGGGCGGAGAGACCCAGTACTTC.

The V gene is TRBV15, the J gene TRBJ2-5; 7 bases match TRBD1. The trim removed 0 bases at V and 4 bases at J, leaving 5 bases unmatched. This CDR3 has 15 residues. CDR1 is LNHNV, CDR2 YYDKDF, per germline (reference sequence). CDR3 region: CATSRDRAGGETQYF. The CDR3 nucleotides read TGTGCCACCAGCAGAGATCGGGCAGGGGGAGAGACCCAGTACTTC.

This clone was seen just once. The chain couples TRBV19 to TRBJ2-7; TRBD1 agrees at 9 bases. Germline V gene data show CDR1 as LNHDA and CDR2 as SQIVND (reference sequence). This CDR3 comprises 15 residues. Germline trimming cut 6 bases from V and 4 bases from J; bases unmatched to any gene: 10. CDR3 region: CASSSTGTGSYEQYF. The CDR3 coding sequence is TGTGCCAGTAGCTCGACCGGGACAGGGTCTTACGAGCAGTACTTC.

The V call is TRBV14, the J call TRBJ1-3; unclear D gene. The germline V gene has CDR1 SGHDN and CDR2 FVKESK. The CDR3 length is 17 residues. Trimming took 0 bases from V and 5 from J, leaving 17 bases between them. The CDR3 sequence is CASSQEAGPGSRNTIYF. Written as DNA, the CDR3 is TGTGCCAGCAGCCAAGAAGCCGGCCCGGGTTCGAGAAACACCATATATTTT.

A single count supports this clone. The chain has TRBV7-2 and TRBJ2-1, with 7 bases matching TRBD1. The CDR3 contains 13 residues. V was pared by 5 bases and J by 5 bases, with 3 bases of the junction left unmatched. Germline V gene data show CDR1 as SGHTA and CDR2 as FQGNSA. CDR3 residues: CASSVQGNNEQFF. Here the CDR3 DNA reads TGTGCCAGCAGCGTACAGGGGAACAATGAGCAGTTCTTC.